Sequencing of this T cell receptor beta chain was carried out in a study of T-cell memory formation after mild COVID-19. This clonotype occurred many times. CDR1 and CDR2 from the germline V gene are MNHEY and SVGAGI. The CDR3 spans 15 residues. Trimming cost V 6 bases and J 3 bases; bases outside gene matches: 9. MiXCR, run by TCRdb on the 5' RACE reads, gives a single entry per CDR3 protein. This sample carries 400,000 to 450,000 distinct CDR3 sequences, approximately 18% of them seen once, and the ten largest clones take around a fifth. Material: PBMCs or a T cell subset sorted from them (not recorded which). V gene TRBV6-5 combines with J gene TRBJ2-7, with TRBD1 matching over 9 bases. The clonotype originates from a man between 18 and 35 years old who had mild COVID-19 (a few samples of this study predate the infection). Cell type and time point are not known. The DNA of the CDR3 is TGTGCCAGCAGACCTTCCGGACAGGGGTTCTACGAGCAGTACTTC. Protein product: CASRPSGQGFYEQYF.